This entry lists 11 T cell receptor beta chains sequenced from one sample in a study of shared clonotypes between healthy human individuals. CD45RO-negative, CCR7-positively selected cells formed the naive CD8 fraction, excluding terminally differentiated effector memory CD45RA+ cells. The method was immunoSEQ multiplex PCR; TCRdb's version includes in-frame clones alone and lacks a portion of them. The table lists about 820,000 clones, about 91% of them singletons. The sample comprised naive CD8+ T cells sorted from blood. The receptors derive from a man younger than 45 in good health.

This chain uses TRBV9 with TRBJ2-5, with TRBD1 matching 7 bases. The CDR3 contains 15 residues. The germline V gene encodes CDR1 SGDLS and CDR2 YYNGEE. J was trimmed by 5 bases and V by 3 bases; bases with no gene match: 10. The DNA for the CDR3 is TGTGCCAGCAGCGCCCGGACAGGTTTGGGCGAGACCCAGTACTTC. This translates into CASSARTGLGETQYF. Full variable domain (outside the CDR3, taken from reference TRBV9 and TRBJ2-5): DSGVTQTPKHLITATGQRVTLRCSPRSGDLSVYWYQQSLDQGLQFLIQYYNGEERAKGNILERFSAQQFPDLHSELNLSSLELGDSALYFCASSARTGLGETQYFGPGTRLLVL.

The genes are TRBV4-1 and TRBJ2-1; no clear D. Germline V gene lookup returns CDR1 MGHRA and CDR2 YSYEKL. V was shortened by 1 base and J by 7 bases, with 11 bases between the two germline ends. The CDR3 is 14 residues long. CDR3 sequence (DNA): TGCGCCAGCAGCCAAGCTGGGTTGACTAATGAGCAGTTCTTC. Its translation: CASSQAGLTNEQFF.

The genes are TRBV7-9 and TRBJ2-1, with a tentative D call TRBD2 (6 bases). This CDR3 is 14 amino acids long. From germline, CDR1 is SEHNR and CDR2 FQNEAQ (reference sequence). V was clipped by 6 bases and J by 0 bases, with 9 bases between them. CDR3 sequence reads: CASSATSSYNEQFF. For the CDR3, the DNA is TGTGCCAGCAGTGCGACTAGCTCCTACAATGAGCAGTTCTTC.

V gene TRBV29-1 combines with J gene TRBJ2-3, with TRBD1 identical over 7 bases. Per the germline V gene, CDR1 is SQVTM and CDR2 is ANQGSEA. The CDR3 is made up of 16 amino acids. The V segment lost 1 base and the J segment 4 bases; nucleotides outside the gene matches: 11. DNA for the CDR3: TGCAGCGTTGAAGGTGACAGGGAAGTCCCCCCAGATACGCAGTATTTT. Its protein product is CSVEGDREVPPDTQYF.

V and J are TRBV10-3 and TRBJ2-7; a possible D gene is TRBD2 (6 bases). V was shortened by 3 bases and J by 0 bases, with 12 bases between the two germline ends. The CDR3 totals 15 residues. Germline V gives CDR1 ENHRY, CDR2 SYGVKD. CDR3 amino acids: CAISDGGNSSYEQYF. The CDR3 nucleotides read TGTGCCATCAGTGATGGCGGGAATAGCTCCTACGAGCAGTACTTC.

CDR3 in DNA: TGTGCCAGCAGTTTGGCGCGGGAGTCATACGAGCAGTACTTC. This gives the protein CASSLARESYEQYF. V and J are TRBV27 and TRBJ2-7; 7 bases are shared with TRBD2. This CDR3 comprises 14 residues. Germline values: CDR1 MNHEY, CDR2 SMNVEV (reference sequence). V lost 3 bases and J lost 4; bases outside the gene matches: 6.

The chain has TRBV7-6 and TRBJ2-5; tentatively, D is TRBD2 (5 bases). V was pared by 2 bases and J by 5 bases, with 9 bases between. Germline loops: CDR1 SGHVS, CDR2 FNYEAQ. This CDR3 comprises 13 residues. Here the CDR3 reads CASSLYTGETQYF. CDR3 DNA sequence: TGTGCCAGCAGCTTATATACGGGGGAGACCCAGTACTTC. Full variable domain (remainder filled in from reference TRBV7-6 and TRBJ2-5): GAGVSQSPRYKVTKRGQDVALRCDPISGHVSLYWYRQALGQGPEFLTYFNYEAQQDKSGLPNDRFSAERPEGSISTLTIQRTEQRDSAMYRCASSLYTGETQYFGPGTRLLVL.

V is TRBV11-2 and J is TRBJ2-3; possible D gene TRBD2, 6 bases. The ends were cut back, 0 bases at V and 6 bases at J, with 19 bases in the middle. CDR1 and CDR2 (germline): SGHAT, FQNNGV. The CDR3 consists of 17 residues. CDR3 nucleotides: TGTGCCAGCAGCTTAGACGGACTTGCGGGGACCTCCGATACGCAGTATTTT. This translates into CASSLDGLAGTSDTQYF.

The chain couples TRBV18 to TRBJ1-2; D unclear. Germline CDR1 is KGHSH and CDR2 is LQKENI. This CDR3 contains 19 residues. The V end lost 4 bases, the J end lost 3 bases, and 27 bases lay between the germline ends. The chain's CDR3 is CASSLALGEEPRSDYGYTF. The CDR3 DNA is TGTGCCAGCTCACTAGCTTTGGGAGAAGAGCCAAGAAGCGACTATGGCTACACCTTC.

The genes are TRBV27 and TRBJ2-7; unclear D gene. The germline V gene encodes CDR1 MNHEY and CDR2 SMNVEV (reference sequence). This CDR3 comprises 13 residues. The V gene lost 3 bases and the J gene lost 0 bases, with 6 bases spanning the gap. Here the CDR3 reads CASSFSHSYEQYF. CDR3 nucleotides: TGTGCCAGCAGTTTCTCCCACTCCTACGAGCAGTACTTC.

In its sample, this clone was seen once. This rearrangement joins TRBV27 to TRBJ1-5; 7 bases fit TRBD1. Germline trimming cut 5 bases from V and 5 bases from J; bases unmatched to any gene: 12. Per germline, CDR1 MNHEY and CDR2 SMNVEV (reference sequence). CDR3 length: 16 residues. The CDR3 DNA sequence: TGTGCCAGCAGTCAGCGGACAGAAGGGGGCTATCAGCCCCAGCATTTT. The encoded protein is CASSQRTEGGYQPQHF.